This T cell receptor (beta chain) was obtained from a study of blood T cells in healthy people across ages. The wider study: Per two T cells, template switching captured roughly one barcoded beta molecule.

V was trimmed by 0 bases and J by 8 bases, leaving 12 bases between them. The CDR3 has 14 amino acids. Germline loops: CDR1 SGHRS, CDR2 YFSETQ. A second PCR, run for roughly 7 to 11 cycles, used a sample-barcoded 5' primer plus a J-beta primer mix. Via MiXCR, TCRdb re-called the 5' RACE reads, giving one row per CDR3 protein. The sample consists of roughly 930,000 distinct CDR3 sequences, approximately 49% of them appearing once. The chain carries TRBV5-1 and TRBJ2-4; a possible D gene is TRBD2 (6 bases). Sequencing was performed on blood. The sequence derives from a man between 25 and 39 years old in good health. The DNA of the CDR3 is TGCGCCAGCAGCTTGGAGGCGGGGCGGGACATTCAGTACTTC. As protein: CASSLEAGRDIQYF.